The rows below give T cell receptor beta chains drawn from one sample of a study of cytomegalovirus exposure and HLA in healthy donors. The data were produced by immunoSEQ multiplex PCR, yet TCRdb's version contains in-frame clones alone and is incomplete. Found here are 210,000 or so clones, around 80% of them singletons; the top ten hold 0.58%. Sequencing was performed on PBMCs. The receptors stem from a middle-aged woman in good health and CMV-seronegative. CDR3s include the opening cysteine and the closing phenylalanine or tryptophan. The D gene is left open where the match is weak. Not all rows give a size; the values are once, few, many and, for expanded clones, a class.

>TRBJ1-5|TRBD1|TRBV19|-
CASGRGGYSNQPQHF
TGTGCCAGCGGGAGAGGGGGCTATAGCAATCAGCCCCAGCATTTT
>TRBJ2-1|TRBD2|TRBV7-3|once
CASSLLAGGSVKSSYNEQFF
TGTGCCAGCAGCCTCTTAGCGGGGGGGTCGGTAAAAAGCTCCTACAATGAGCAGTTCTTC
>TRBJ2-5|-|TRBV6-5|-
CASSTVQGLGKTQYF
TGTGCCAGCAGCACCGTACAGGGTCTGGGGAAGACCCAGTACTTC
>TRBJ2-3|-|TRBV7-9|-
CASSSRLEDTQYF
TGTGCCAGCAGCTCAAGACTCGAAGATACGCAGTATTTT
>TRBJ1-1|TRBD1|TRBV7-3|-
CASSLAAGGGTEAFF
TGTGCCAGCAGCTTAGCCGCAGGGGGCGGAACTGAAGCTTTCTTT
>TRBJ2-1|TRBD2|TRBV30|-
CAWMRGGRGEQFF
TGTGCCTGGATGCGGGGGGGCCGCGGTGAGCAGTTCTTC
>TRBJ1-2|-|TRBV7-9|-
CASSLQGFYGYTF
TGTGCCAGCAGCCTACAGGGTTTCTATGGCTACACCTTC
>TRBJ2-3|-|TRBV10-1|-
CASSSSVSAGAHTDTQYF
TGCGCCAGCAGTTCCAGTGTCTCGGCGGGGGCTCACACAGATACGCAGTATTTT
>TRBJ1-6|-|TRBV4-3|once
CASSQDPPTGGGKESPLHF
TGCGCCAGCAGCCAAGACCCCCCCACCGGTGGGGGGAAAGAGTCACCCCTCCACTTT
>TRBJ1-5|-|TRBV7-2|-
CASSLDGELPQHF
TGTGCCAGCAGCTTAGATGGGGAGCTGCCCCAGCATTTT
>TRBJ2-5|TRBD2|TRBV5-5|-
CASSAPGLGETQYF
TGTGCCAGCAGCGCACCGGGACTAGGAGAGACCCAGTACTTC
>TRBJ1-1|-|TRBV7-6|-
CASSSSGHRNTEAFF
TGTGCCAGCAGCTCATCGGGACACCGGAACACTGAAGCTTTCTTT
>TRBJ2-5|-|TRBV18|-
CASSLKDGYSQTQYF
TGTGCCAGCTCGCTTAAAGACGGTTACAGCCAGACCCAGTACTTC
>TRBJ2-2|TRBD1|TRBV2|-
CASSEGQGAPGELFF
TGTGCCAGCAGTGAGGGACAGGGGGCCCCCGGGGAGCTGTTTTTT
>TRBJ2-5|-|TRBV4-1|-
CASSQGGTGGPQETQYF
TGCGCCAGCAGCCAAGGGGGGACTGGGGGACCTCAAGAGACCCAGTACTTC
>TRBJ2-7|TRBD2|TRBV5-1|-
CASSLVLVGGLHEQYF
TGCGCCAGCAGCTTGGTCTTGGTGGGAGGGCTCCACGAGCAGTACTTC
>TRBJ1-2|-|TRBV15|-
CATSIQGLLGSGYTF
TGTGCCACCAGCATCCAAGGTCTCCTAGGGAGTGGCTACACCTTC
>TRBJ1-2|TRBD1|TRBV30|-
CAWDRGRGYTF
TGTGCCTGGGACAGGGGCCGAGGCTACACCTTC
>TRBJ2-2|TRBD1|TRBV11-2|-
CASSLLLDRGLPGELFF
TGTGCCAGCAGCTTACTATTGGACAGGGGGTTGCCCGGGGAGCTGTTTTTT
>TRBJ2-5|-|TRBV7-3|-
CASSLTPHYGETQYF
TGTGCCAGCAGCTTAACCCCCCACTACGGAGAGACCCAGTACTTC
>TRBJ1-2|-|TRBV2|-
CASTRGWREYDYGYTF
TGTGCCAGCACCCGCGGGTGGAGGGAATATGACTATGGCTACACCTTC
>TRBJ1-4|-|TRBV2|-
CASSPPRATNEKLFF
TGTGCCAGCAGTCCCCCCCGGGCAACTAATGAAAAACTGTTTTTT
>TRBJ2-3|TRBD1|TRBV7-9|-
CASSLSTGVVDTQYF
TGTGCCAGCAGCTTATCGACAGGGGTCGTAGATACGCAGTATTTT
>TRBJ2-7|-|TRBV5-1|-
CASSLGTEMSYEQYF
TGCGCCAGCAGCTTGGGGACAGAAATGTCCTACGAGCAGTACTTC
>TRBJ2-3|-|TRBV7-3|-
CASSLTSSFDTQYF
TGTGCCAGCAGCTTAACGTCTTCCTTCGATACGCAGTATTTT
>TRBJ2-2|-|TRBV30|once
CAWALGGASTGELFF
TGTGCCTGGGCCCTAGGGGGGGCCTCAACCGGGGAGCTGTTTTTT
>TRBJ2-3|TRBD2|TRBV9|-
CASSPRGDGTDTQYF
TGTGCCAGCAGCCCCCGGGGGGACGGCACAGATACGCAGTATTTT
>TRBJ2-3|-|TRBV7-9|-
CASSRTPGLSVDTQYF
TGTGCCAGCAGTCGAACCCCGGGACTGAGCGTAGATACGCAGTATTTT
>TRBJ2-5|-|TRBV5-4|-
CASSPGSETQYF
TGTGCCAGCAGCCCCGGGTCGGAGACCCAGTACTTC
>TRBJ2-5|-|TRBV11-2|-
CASSLLAGQETQYF
TGTGCCAGCAGCTTATTGGCAGGGCAAGAGACCCAGTACTTC
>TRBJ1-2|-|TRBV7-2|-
CASSETILANYGYTF
TGTGCCAGCAGCGAAACAATTCTCGCAAACTATGGCTACACCTTC
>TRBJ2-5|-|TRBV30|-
CAWSVLLQETQYF
TGTGCCTGGAGTGTACTGCTCCAAGAGACCCAGTACTTC
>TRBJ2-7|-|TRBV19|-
CASSILSAGDTYEQYF
TGTGCCAGTAGTATACTATCGGCGGGGGACACCTACGAGCAGTACTTC
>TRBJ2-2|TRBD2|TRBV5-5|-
CASSLIAGGISAGELFF
TGTGCCAGCAGCTTGATAGCGGGGGGGATCAGCGCCGGGGAGCTGTTTTTT
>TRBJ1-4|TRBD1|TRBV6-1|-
CASSSGQANEKLFF
TGTGCCAGCAGTTCGGGACAGGCTAATGAAAAACTGTTTTTT
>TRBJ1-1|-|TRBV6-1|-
CASSESGYRVNTEAFF
TGTGCCAGCAGTGAAAGTGGGTACAGAGTGAACACTGAAGCTTTCTTT
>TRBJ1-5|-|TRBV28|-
CASSQKQVRNQPQHF
TGTGCCAGCAGCCAAAAACAGGTACGGAATCAGCCCCAGCATTTT
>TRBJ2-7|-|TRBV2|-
CASSTGFGEQYF
TGTGCCAGCAGCACAGGCTTTGGGGAGCAGTACTTC
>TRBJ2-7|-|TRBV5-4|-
CASSLAGDEQYF
TGTGCCAGCAGCTTGGCCGGGGACGAGCAGTACTTC
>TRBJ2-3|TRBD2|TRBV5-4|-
CASSLGLAGGPGTDTQYF
TGTGCCAGCAGCTTGGGACTAGCGGGGGGGCCAGGCACAGATACGCAGTATTTT
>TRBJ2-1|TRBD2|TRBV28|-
CASSLGPLSGLANEQFF
TGTGCCAGCAGCCTTGGTCCCCTTAGCGGGCTCGCCAATGAGCAGTTCTTC
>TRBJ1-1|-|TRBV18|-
CASSPLGGNTEAFF
TGTGCCAGCTCACCGTTGGGAGGGAACACTGAAGCTTTCTTT
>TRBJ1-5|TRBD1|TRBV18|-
CASSPDRGGQPQHF
TGTGCCAGCTCACCTGACAGGGGGGGCCAGCCCCAGCATTTT
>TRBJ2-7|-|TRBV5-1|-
CASSVTNTYEQYF
TGCGCCAGCAGCGTCACAAATACCTACGAGCAGTACTTC
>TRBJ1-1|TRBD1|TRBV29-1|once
CSVVSHRGITEAFF
TGCAGCGTTGTCTCTCACAGGGGGATTACTGAAGCTTTCTTT
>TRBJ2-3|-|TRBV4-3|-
CASSQEIRDTQYF
TGCGCCAGCAGCCAAGAGATCAGGGATACGCAGTATTTT
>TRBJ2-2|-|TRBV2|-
CASDRAGTGELFF
TGTGCCAGCGATCGGGCGGGCACCGGGGAGCTGTTTTTT